Listed below are T cell receptor beta chains from one sample, sequenced in a study of blood T cells in healthy people across ages. One entry per CDR3 protein, called by TCRdb with MiXCR from the 5' RACE reads. The sample lists hundreds of thousands of distinct CDR3 sequences, around 40% seen once, with 20% to 25% in the top ten. Sequencing was done on a sample of blood. All receptors derive from a woman aged 55-75 years in good health. The CDR3 runs from the conserved cysteine through the conserved F or W. Fields, in order: CDR3 protein, CDR3 DNA, D gene, V gene, J gene, clone size. D genes are given only for firm matches. Some rows mark clone size as missing; the rest say once, few, many or name a class of expanded clone.

CASSQTTQRHNEQFF	TGTGCCAGCAGCCAGACAACTCAACGGCACAATGAGCAGTTCTTC	-	TRBV7-2	TRBJ2-1	-
CSAAITGTRYEQYF	TGCAGTGCTGCAATAACCGGGACCCGCTACGAGCAGTACTTC	-	TRBV20-1	TRBJ2-7	few
CASTRRPGQGAQGPGANVLTF	TGTGCCAGCACCAGAAGACCGGGACAGGGGGCGCAAGGTCCTGGGGCCAACGTCCTGACTTTC	-	TRBV21-1	TRBJ2-6	-
CASSLAPSGTTDTQYF	TGCGCCAGCAGCTTGGCACCTAGCGGGACCACAGATACGCAGTATTTT	TRBD2	TRBV5-1	TRBJ2-3	-
CASSYSRANTEAFF	TGTGCCAGCAGTTACTCACGGGCGAACACTGAAGCTTTCTTT	-	TRBV6-2/TRBV6-3	TRBJ1-1	-
CASSPSRARSNTEAFF	TGTGCCAGCAGCCCATCAAGGGCACGGTCGAACACTGAAGCTTTCTTT	-	TRBV4-2	TRBJ1-1	once
CSARHLTRGGELFF	TGCAGTGCTAGACACCTCACGAGGGGCGGGGAGCTGTTTTTT	-	TRBV20-1	TRBJ2-2	-
CSAGQATGNEQFF	TGCAGCGCGGGACAGGCAACAGGGAATGAGCAGTTCTTC	TRBD1	TRBV29-1	TRBJ2-1	-
CASSFASGKYEQYF	TGTGCCAGCAGTTTTGCTAGCGGGAAATACGAGCAGTACTTC	TRBD2	TRBV27	TRBJ2-7	-
CASSLSSAAKTQYF	TGTGCCAGCAGCCTCTCTAGCGCCGCAAAGACCCAGTACTTC	-	TRBV3-1	TRBJ2-5	few
CASSGGLAGGHTQYF	TGTGCCAGCAGTGGGGGACTAGCGGGGGGCCATACGCAGTATTTT	TRBD2	TRBV25-1	TRBJ2-3	-
CSARFGVYEQYF	TGCAGTGCTAGATTTGGGGTCTACGAGCAGTACTTC	-	TRBV20-1	TRBJ2-7	few
CASSGKTAGEETQYF	TGTGCCAGCAGTGGGAAGACAGCGGGGGAAGAGACCCAGTACTTC	TRBD2	TRBV6-1	TRBJ2-5	-
CASSSGQGAAREQFF	TGTGCCAGCAGCTCCGGACAGGGGGCGGCACGGGAGCAGTTCTTC	TRBD1	TRBV11-3	TRBJ2-1	few
CASSPGGTARRLTEAFF	TGTGCCAGCAGTCCGGGGGGAACGGCCCGAAGACTTACTGAAGCTTTCTTT	-	TRBV6-2/TRBV6-3	TRBJ1-1	-
CSARRLAGEIYNEQFF	TGCAGTGCTAGACGACTAGCGGGAGAAATCTACAATGAGCAGTTCTTC	TRBD2	TRBV20-1	TRBJ2-1	many
CSASYQSNYGYTF	TGCAGTGCTAGTTACCAATCTAACTATGGCTACACCTTC	-	TRBV20-1	TRBJ1-2	-
CATSLENEQFF	TGTGCCACCAGCTTAGAAAATGAGCAGTTCTTC	-	TRBV15	TRBJ2-1	-
CSARVPDYNEQFF	TGCAGTGCTAGAGTGCCAGATTACAATGAGCAGTTCTTC	-	TRBV20-1	TRBJ2-1	few
CASSRRGGAEQFF	TGTGCCAGCAGCCGCCGAGGAGGCGCCGAGCAGTTCTTC	-	TRBV5-5	TRBJ2-1	-
CASTVWRGEETLYF	TGTGCCAGCACGGTATGGCGAGGGGAGGAGACCCTGTACTTC	-	TRBV7-2	TRBJ2-5	-
CASELDRINSPLHF	TGTGCCAGCGAACTCGACAGGATAAACTCACCCCTCCACTTT	-	TRBV7-9	TRBJ1-6	few
CASTWRANEQYF	TGTGCCAGCACCTGGAGAGCGAACGAGCAGTACTTC	-	TRBV12-3/TRBV12-4	TRBJ2-7	-
CASSKEAEQFF	TGCGCCAGCAGTAAAGAGGCTGAGCAGTTCTTC	-	TRBV4-3	TRBJ2-1	many
CASSQGITGFFTYNEQFF	TGTGCCAGCAGCCAGGGCATCACAGGGTTTTTCACATACAATGAGCAGTTCTTC	-	TRBV4-2	TRBJ2-1	few
CASSLVASSQETQYF	TGTGCCAGCAGCTTGGTCGCTAGCTCTCAAGAGACCCAGTACTTC	-	TRBV7-2	TRBJ2-5	-